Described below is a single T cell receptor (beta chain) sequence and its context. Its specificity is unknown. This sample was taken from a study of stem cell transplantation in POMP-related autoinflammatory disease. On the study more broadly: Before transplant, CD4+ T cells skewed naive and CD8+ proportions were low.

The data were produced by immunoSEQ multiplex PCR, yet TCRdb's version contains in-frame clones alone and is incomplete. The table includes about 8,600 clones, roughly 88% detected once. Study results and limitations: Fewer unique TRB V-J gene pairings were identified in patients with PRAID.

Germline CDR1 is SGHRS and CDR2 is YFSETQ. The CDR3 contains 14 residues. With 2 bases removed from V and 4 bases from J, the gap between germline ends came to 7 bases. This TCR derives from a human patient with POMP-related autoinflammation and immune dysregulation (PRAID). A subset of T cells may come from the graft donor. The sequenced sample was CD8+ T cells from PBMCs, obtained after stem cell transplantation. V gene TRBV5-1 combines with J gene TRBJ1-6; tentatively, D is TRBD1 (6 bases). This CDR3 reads CASSLGGYNSPLHF. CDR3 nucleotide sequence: TGCGCCAGCAGCTTAGGGGGTTATAATTCACCCCTCCACTTT. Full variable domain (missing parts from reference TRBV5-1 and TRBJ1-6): KAGVTQTPRYLIKTRGQQVTLSCSPISGHRSVSWYQQTPGQGLQFLFEYFSETQRNKGNFPGRFSGRQFSNSRSEMNVSTLELGDSALYLCASSLGGYNSPLHFGNGTRLTVT.